This T cell receptor (beta chain) was profiled in a study of blood T cell repertoires in COVID-19. About the research overall: Samples taken during acute and convalescent COVID-19 were collected in the United States, Italy and Spain. PBMCs, B-cell-depleted T cells, or T cells were the source of the cDNA or gDNA that made up the material.

Per germline, CDR1 SQVTM and CDR2 ANQGSEA. The CDR3 runs to 10 residues. The V end lost 5 bases, the J end lost 6 bases, and 7 bases lay between the germline ends. During active infection, Seattle patients enrolled and were then monitored through disease. Per the authors' pipeline: For nucleated cells, counts were estimated from reference gene primer amplification. Assay: immunoSEQ multiplex PCR; the TCRdb copy retains only in-frame clones and omits some. That table furnishes V, J and clone size, whereas the DNA furnished D and trimming. The sample has about 410,000 clones; around 91% are singletons. The chain combines TRBV29-1 with TRBJ1-1; D remains unclear. The TCR originated in a middle-aged woman with COVID-19, enrolled during active disease. The sequenced sample consisted of peripheral blood. CDR3 residues: CSVTVSEAFF. CDR3 nucleotide sequence: TGCAGCGTTACGGTTTCTGAAGCTTTCTTT.